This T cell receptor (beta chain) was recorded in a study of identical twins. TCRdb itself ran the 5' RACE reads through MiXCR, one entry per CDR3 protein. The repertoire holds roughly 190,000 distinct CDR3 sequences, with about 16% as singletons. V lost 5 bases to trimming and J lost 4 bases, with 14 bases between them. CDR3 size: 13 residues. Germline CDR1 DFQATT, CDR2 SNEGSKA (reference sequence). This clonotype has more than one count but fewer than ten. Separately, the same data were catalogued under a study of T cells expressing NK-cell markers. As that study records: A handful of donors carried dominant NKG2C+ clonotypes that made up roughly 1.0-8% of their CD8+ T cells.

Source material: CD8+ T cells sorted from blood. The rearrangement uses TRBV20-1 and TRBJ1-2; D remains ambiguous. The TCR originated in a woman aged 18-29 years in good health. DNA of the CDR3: TGCAGTGCTCCGAGTACATCGCGCTATGGCTACACCTTC. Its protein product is CSAPSTSRYGYTF.